Each of the 30 T cell receptor beta chains below was sequenced from the same sample in a study of T cell responses to AZD1222 COVID-19 vaccine. The assay was immunoSEQ multiplex PCR, and TCRdb's table has in-frame clones only and misses some. This sample has more than 95,000 clones, with around 84% found just once. Sequencing was performed on peripheral blood, taken 28 days after the second AZD1222 dose. These receptors all come from an adult who received the AZD1222 COVID-19 vaccine.

Only a few counts were recorded for this clone. V and J are TRBV5-4 and TRBJ1-1; D unresolved. The CDR3 is made up of 16 amino acids. With 3 bases removed from V and 6 bases from J, the gap between germline ends came to 21 bases. Germline V gene sequence: CDR1 SGHNT, CDR2 YYREEE (reference sequence). This CDR3 reads CASSSPLGSADAEAFF. In nucleotides, the CDR3 is TGTGCCAGCAGCTCTCCCCTGGGATCCGCGGACGCTGAAGCTTTCTTT.

This chain uses TRBV5-1 with TRBJ2-3; TRBD1 might be the D (6 bases). V dropped 1 base and J dropped 0 bases, with 12 bases sitting between them. The V gene's germline CDR1 is SGHRS and CDR2 YFSETQ. CDR3 length equals 16 residues. In DNA form, the CDR3 reads TGCGCCAGCAGCTTGTTCCAGGGGTTTAGCACAGATACGCAGTATTTT. Protein sequence: CASSLFQGFSTDTQYF.

The chain combines TRBV10-3 with TRBJ1-1; D not resolved. Germline V gene data show CDR1 as ENHRY and CDR2 as SYGVKD. This CDR3 comprises 15 residues. Trimming took off 6 bases at V and 0 bases at J, with 14 bases between the two ends. CDR3: CAISGSRQMNTEAFF. The DNA for the CDR3 is TGTGCCATCAGCGGGTCACGGCAGATGAACACTGAAGCTTTCTTT.

The genes are TRBV7-2 and TRBJ1-2; 7 bases are shared with TRBD1. Per the germline V gene, CDR1 is SGHTA and CDR2 is FQGNSA. Trimming at V came to 3 bases and at J to 2 bases, leaving 6 bases not matched to a gene. The CDR3 covers 15 residues. The CDR3 is CASSFDGTANYGYTF. Written as DNA, the CDR3 is TGTGCCAGCAGCTTCGATGGGACAGCGAACTATGGCTACACCTTC.

The chain joins TRBV27 to TRBJ2-2, with a possible D match to TRBD1 (6 bases). V lost 9 bases, J lost 9 bases, and 14 bases lay in between. This CDR3 contains 12 residues. CDR1 MNHEY and CDR2 SMNVEV come from the germline V gene (reference sequence). The CDR3 spells CASAQGPRELFF. The CDR3 nucleotides are TGTGCCAGTGCTCAGGGGCCGAGGGAGCTGTTTTTT.

The chain has TRBV10-3 and TRBJ1-2; 9 bases match TRBD1. CDR1 and CDR2 (germline): ENHRY, SYGVKD. The CDR3 has 15 residues. J was trimmed by 4 bases and V by 9 bases; bases with no gene match: 12. The CDR3 sequence: CAIGKQGATIYGYTF. CDR3 nucleotides: TGTGCCATAGGAAAACAGGGGGCGACAATCTATGGCTACACCTTC.

The rearrangement links TRBV2 to TRBJ2-1; D remains ambiguous. V dropped 3 bases and J dropped 4 bases, with 7 bases sitting between them. This CDR3 is 13 amino acids long. The V gene's germline CDR1 is SNHLY and CDR2 FYNNEI. CDR3 DNA: TGTGCCAGCAGTGAGTCCCAGTACAATGAGCAGTTCTTC. Its protein product is CASSESQYNEQFF.

The rearrangement uses TRBV27 and TRBJ2-7, with D unclear. The germline V gene encodes CDR1 MNHEY and CDR2 SMNVEV (reference sequence). The CDR3 totals 12 residues. The V end was cut by 6 bases, the J end by 5 bases, with 11 bases between. The CDR3: CASSRTSNEQYF. CDR3 DNA: TGTGCCAGCAGCCGGACCTCAAACGAGCAGTACTTC.

This clone was observed a few times. The rearrangement links TRBV5-5 to TRBJ1-2; 11 bases agree with TRBD1. Germline V lookup: CDR1 SGHKS, CDR2 YYEKEE (reference sequence). The CDR3 runs to 14 residues. Trimming at V came to 3 bases and at J to 4 bases, leaving 2 bases not matched to a gene. CDR3 sequence (DNA): TGTGCCAGCAGCTGGGGACAGGGGGTCTATGGCTACACCTTC. It is translated as CASSWGQGVYGYTF.

The V and J genes are TRBV12-3 or TRBV12-4 and TRBJ1-1; 7 bases line up with TRBD1. V was clipped by 6 bases and J by 13 bases; unmatched bases: 14. This CDR3 has 13 residues. The CDR3 protein is CASRSRTGPRIFF. The CDR3 DNA is TGTGCCAGCAGGTCTAGGACAGGCCCCCGGATTTTCTTT.

The gene calls are TRBV5-4 and TRBJ2-7; 7 bases align to TRBD1. Germline V gene data show CDR1 as SGHNT and CDR2 as YYREEE (reference sequence). V lost 4 bases, J lost 7 bases, and 11 bases stayed unmatched. CDR3 length equals 14 residues. Here the CDR3 DNA reads TGTGCCAGCAGCCTTGACAGGGCCAACAGGGAGCAGTACTTC. Its translation is CASSLDRANREQYF.

The V and J genes are TRBV9 and TRBJ1-2, with no clear D. Germline CDR1 reads SGDLS; CDR2 reads YYNGEE. The CDR3 is 14 amino acids. V was shortened by 5 bases and J by 6 bases, with 17 bases between the two germline ends. In nucleotides, the CDR3 is TGTGCCAGCAGTGATTCGATGGGGTTAAATGGCTACACCTTC. This translates into CASSDSMGLNGYTF.

The chain is built from TRBV12-3 or TRBV12-4 and TRBJ2-1; 7 bases are shared with TRBD1. This CDR3 has 13 residues. Trimming cost V 5 bases and J 10 bases; bases outside gene matches: 8. CDR3 in DNA: TGTGCCAGCAGTGGAAACAGGGGCCGAGAGCAGTTCTTC. As protein: CASSGNRGREQFF.

The rearrangement links TRBV30 to TRBJ2-2; D gene ambiguous. Trimming removed 0 bases from V and 6 bases from J, with 11 bases in between. CDR3 length: 14 residues. CDR1 is GTSNPN and CDR2 is SVGIG in the germline V gene (reference sequence). The CDR3 region is CAWSVILGSGELFF. CDR3 in DNA: TGTGCCTGGAGTGTTATCTTGGGGTCCGGGGAGCTGTTTTTT.

The chain links TRBV9 to TRBJ2-7; 10 bases match TRBD2. V was pared by 0 bases and J by 1 base, with 7 bases of the junction left unmatched. The CDR3 loop spans 17 amino acids. Germline V gives CDR1 SGDLS, CDR2 YYNGEE. The CDR3 loop reads CASSVAEGSGGSYEQYF. Here the CDR3 DNA reads TGTGCCAGCAGCGTAGCTGAAGGTAGCGGGGGGTCCTACGAGCAGTACTTC.

Here the CDR3 DNA reads TGTGCCAGCAGCTTGTATTTCGAGTACACTGAAGCTTTCTTT. Its translation: CASSLYFEYTEAFF. The rearrangement uses TRBV5-8 and TRBJ1-1; D call uncertain. Germline V gene sequence: CDR1 SGHTS, CDR2 YDEGEE. The V and J ends lost 1 base and 3 bases respectively, with 10 bases between them. The CDR3 has 14 amino acids.

Notes on this clone: The junction differs from germline at one of its ends, possibly a read error. The chain recombines TRBV13 with TRBJ1-1; D may be TRBD1 (5 bases). Germline values: CDR1 PRHDT, CDR2 FYEKMQ (reference sequence). This CDR3 contains 15 residues. The CDR3 nucleotides read TGTACCAGCAGCTCCCCCGGGACTCCGAACACTGAAGCTTTCTTT. Its translation: CTSSSPGTPNTEAFF. Together with reference TRBV13 and TRBJ1-1, the CDR3 gives the full variable domain: AAGVIQSPRHLIKEKRETATLKCYPIPRHDTVYWYQQGPGQDPQFLISFYEKMQSDKGSIPDRFSAQQFSDYHSELNMSSLELGDSALYFCTSSSPGTPNTEAFFGQGTRLTVV.

This chain links TRBV12-3 or TRBV12-4 with TRBJ2-7, with 7 bases identical to TRBD1. J lost 2 bases, V lost 6 bases, and 4 bases had no gene match. The CDR3 contains 13 residues. CDR3 in DNA: TGTGCCAGCAGCTGGGACAGACCCTACGAGCAGTACTTC. Residues: CASSWDRPYEQYF.

The chain is built from TRBV4-3 and TRBJ2-7; D gene uncertain. CDR1 LGHNA and CDR2 YSLEER come from the germline V gene. The CDR3 extends over 14 amino acids. Between the trimmed V and J ends, which lost 1 base and 0 bases, there was a span of 7 bases. As DNA, the CDR3 is TGCGCCAGCAGCCAAGGGTTGAGCTCCTACGAGCAGTACTTC. This translates into CASSQGLSSYEQYF.

The J gene is TRBJ1-2, the V gene TRBV13, with D perhaps TRBD1 (6 bases). V was pared by 0 bases and J by 4 bases, with 18 bases between. Germline CDR1 and CDR2: PRHDT and FYEKMQ (reference sequence). CDR3 size: 17 residues. CDR3: CASSLGLGDITLYGYTF. The CDR3, as DNA: TGTGCCAGCAGCTTAGGCCTTGGGGACATCACGCTCTATGGCTACACCTTC.

V usage is TRBV27 and J usage is TRBJ2-7; no firm D call. The germline V gene encodes CDR1 MNHEY and CDR2 SMNVEV (reference sequence). The V end lost 6 bases, the J end lost 6 bases, and 9 bases lay between the germline ends. The CDR3 is 11 amino acids. CDR3 in amino acids: CASSAGGEQYF. Here the CDR3 DNA reads TGTGCCAGCAGCGCCGGCGGCGAGCAGTACTTC.

CDR3 coding DNA: TGTGCCAGCAGTGAGGCTAATAGCTTGCCTATTGTC. Amino acids: CASSEANSLPIV. This chain connects TRBV28 to TRBJ2-7; D not resolved. This CDR3 is 12 amino acids long. Per the germline V gene, CDR1 is MDHEN and CDR2 is SYDVKM.

The chain has TRBV6-4 and TRBJ1-2, with a weak D call TRBD1 (6 bases). CDR1 and CDR2 from the germline V gene are MRHNA and SNTAGT. V was shortened by 0 bases and J by 3 bases, with 11 bases between the two germline ends. The CDR3 totals 15 residues. CDR3 amino acids: CASSDSGGPDYGYTF. The DNA of the CDR3 is TGTGCCAGCAGTGACTCGGGGGGCCCGGACTATGGCTACACCTTC.

The gene calls are TRBV2 and TRBJ2-1; 14 nucleotides align to TRBD2. The CDR3 totals 15 residues. Germline V CDR1 and CDR2: SNHLY, FYNNEI. V shed 5 bases, J shed 6 bases, and the junction held 3 bases outside the gene matches. As DNA, the CDR3 is TGTGCCAGCAGTCCTGGACTAGCGGGGGGCAATGAGCAGTTCTTC. It specifies CASSPGLAGGNEQFF.

This chain's CDR3 is CASSLPRDRGEVSTEAFF. The CDR3 DNA reads as TGTGCCAGCAGCTTACCCCGGGACAGGGGAGAGGTTAGCACTGAAGCTTTCTTT. The chain is built from TRBV7-8 and TRBJ1-1; 10 bases agree with TRBD1. The J segment lost 4 bases and the V segment lost 2 bases, leaving 13 bases of the junction unmatched. Germline V gives CDR1 SGHVS, CDR2 FQNEAQ. The CDR3 has 18 amino acids.

This clone appeared once. The rearrangement uses TRBV27 and TRBJ1-2; D is possibly TRBD1 (5 bases). The ends were cut back, 3 bases at V and 8 bases at J, with 16 bases in the middle. The CDR3 has 14 amino acids. The germline CDR1 and CDR2 sequences are MNHEY and SMNVEV (reference sequence). The CDR3 protein is CASSLLRDRGGYTF. CDR3 bases: TGTGCCAGCAGTTTGTTACGGGACCGAGGGGGCTACACCTTC.

This clone has only one observation. The V gene is TRBV5-4, the J gene TRBJ1-6; tentative D call: TRBD1 (6 bases). The length of the CDR3 is 15 residues. V was pared by 2 bases and J by 6 bases, with 12 bases between. Looked up from germline, CDR1 is SGHNT and CDR2 is YYREEE (reference sequence). CDR3 sequence reads: CASSFGQGLNSPLHF. In DNA form, the CDR3 reads TGTGCCAGCAGCTTCGGCCAGGGGCTTAATTCACCCCTCCACTTT.

J is TRBJ2-7 and V is TRBV30; possibly TRBD2 for D (6 bases). Germline V CDR1 and CDR2: GTSNPN, SVGIG (reference sequence). The CDR3 consists of 11 residues. Trimming took 6 bases from V and 3 from J, leaving 9 bases between them. The CDR3 spells CACSGGYEQYF. As DNA, the CDR3 is TGTGCCTGTAGCGGAGGCTACGAGCAGTACTTC.

The chain carries TRBV24-1 and TRBJ2-5; 9 positions agree with TRBD1. The V and J ends lost 0 bases and 3 bases, in that order; junction bases with no gene match: 1. Looked up from germline, CDR1 is KGHDR and CDR2 is SFDVKD. The CDR3 covers 15 residues. DNA for the CDR3: TGTGCCACCAGTGATTTGGGGACAGGGAAAGAGACCCAGTACTTC. Protein sequence: CATSDLGTGKETQYF.

J is TRBJ2-1 and V is TRBV9, with D perhaps being TRBD1 or TRBD2 (6 bases each). Germline V lookup: CDR1 SGDLS, CDR2 YYNGEE. The CDR3 has 13 residues. The V end lost 6 bases, the J end lost 7 bases, and 14 bases lay between the germline ends. The DNA of the CDR3 is TGTGCCAGCAATAGGGGGGCAGGTAATGAGCAGTTCTTC. This sequence encodes CASNRGAGNEQFF.